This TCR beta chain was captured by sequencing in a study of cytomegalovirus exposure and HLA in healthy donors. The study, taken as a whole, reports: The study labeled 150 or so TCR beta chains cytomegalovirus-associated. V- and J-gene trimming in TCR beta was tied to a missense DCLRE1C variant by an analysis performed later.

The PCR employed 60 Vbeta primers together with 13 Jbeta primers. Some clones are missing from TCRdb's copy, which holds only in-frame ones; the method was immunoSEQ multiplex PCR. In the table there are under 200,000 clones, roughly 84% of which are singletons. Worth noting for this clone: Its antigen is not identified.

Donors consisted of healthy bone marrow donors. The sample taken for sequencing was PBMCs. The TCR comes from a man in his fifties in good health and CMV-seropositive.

CDR3 region: CASSLVVSTEAFF. The CDR3 coding sequence is TGCGCCAGCAGCTTGGTGGTTAGCACTGAAGCTTTCTTT. The chain joins TRBV5-1 to TRBJ1-1; D unclear. The CDR3 spans 13 residues. Trimming left V 0 bases short and J 4 bases short, with 7 bases between. CDR1 and CDR2 from the germline V gene are SGHRS and YFSETQ.